This T cell receptor beta chain is drawn from a study of spatial heterogeneity in lung cancer. Study-level background: The count of detected beta-chain sequences consistently exceeded that of alpha-chain sequences. Study conclusions and caveats: Counts of expanded alpha and beta TCRs within tumors tracked the tumor nonsynonymous mutation count.

Time point of the sample: sample taken at primary tumor resection. TCRdb recomputed calls from the 5' RACE reads with MiXCR, one row per CDR3 protein. This sample carries more than 9,000 distinct CDR3 sequences, nearly 6.5% of them seen once, and the ten largest clones take around 10%. CDR1 is MDHEN, CDR2 SYDVKM, per germline. The CDR3 runs to 13 residues. After removal of 10 bases from V and 4 bases from J, the junction contained 6 bases not matched to a gene. This clonotype showed up many times. Its matching antigen is unknown. This receptor was taken from a male donor with early-stage non-small cell lung cancer. The rearrangement uses TRBV28 and TRBJ1-5; 8 bases line up with TRBD1. The sequences come from lung tumor tissue, collected at surgery. The DNA of the CDR3 is TGTGCCATTACGGGACAGGTGAATCAGCCCCAGCATTTT. Translated, it gives CAITGQVNQPQHF.